The 4 T cell receptor beta chains presented below share a single source sample, sequenced in a study of blood T cell repertoires in COVID-19. The protocol was immunoSEQ multiplex PCR, while the TCRdb copy is restricted to in-frame clones and leaves out a portion. The sample lists approximately 170,000 clones, roughly 84% occurring once. The sample was peripheral blood. The receptors were gathered from an elderly man with COVID-19, enrolled during active disease.

The rearrangement uses TRBV18 and TRBJ1-2, with D hard to call. The V and J ends lost 3 bases and 5 bases respectively, with 13 bases between them. CDR1 is KGHSH, CDR2 LQKENI, per germline. The CDR3 covers 14 residues. Written as DNA, the CDR3 is TGTGCCAGCTCACCGGGAGAGGTTGTATATGGCTACACCTTC. Residues: CASSPGEVVYGYTF.

V is TRBV18 and J is TRBJ1-1; 7 bases fit TRBD1. CDR1 and CDR2 from the germline V gene are KGHSH and LQKENI. This CDR3 contains 15 residues. The J segment lost 2 bases and the V segment lost 3 bases, leaving 6 bases of the junction unmatched. CDR3 DNA: TGTGCCAGCTCACCTTCCACAGGGGCTAACACTGAAGCTTTCTTT. Its protein product is CASSPSTGANTEAFF.

The gene calls are TRBV5-4 and TRBJ2-3; D is possibly TRBD2 (6 bases). Trimming cost V 0 bases and J 4 bases, with 9 bases left between them. Germline V lookup: CDR1 SGHNT, CDR2 YYREEE (reference sequence). The length of the CDR3 is 14 residues. The CDR3 bases are TGTGCCAGCAGCTTGGCAACTAGCCCAGATACGCAGTATTTT. Amino acid sequence: CASSLATSPDTQYF.

The chain uses TRBV11-3 and TRBJ1-2; tentatively, D is TRBD1 (6 bases). The CDR3 totals 15 residues. V was pared by 0 bases and J by 1 base, with 9 bases between. Germline lookup yields CDR1 SGHNT and CDR2 YENEEA. CDR3 sequence: CASSLDTGSNYGYTF. CDR3 DNA sequence: TGTGCCAGCAGCTTAGATACAGGGAGTAACTATGGCTACACCTTC.